This entry is about one T cell receptor beta chain. This clonotype was counted ten times or more. This clone's antigen is unknown. No base-level quality is on record; no much larger clone is a single base apart. This record belongs to a study of regulatory T cells in long-lasting Graves disease (dated by TCRdb to the early 2020s). General notes on the study: Newly diagnosed Graves' disease patients had taken antithyroid drugs for less than 3 months. This study used TCR sequencing and RNA sequencing of peripheral blood to compare persistent Graves' disease patients against newly diagnosed Graves' disease patients. The study took place in China and was registered as a clinical trial. A total of 35 or so samples underwent TCR sequencing: around 13 from persistent and roughly 20 from newly diagnosed Graves' disease patients.

A distance of 16 bases separates the germline ends of V and J, which lose 3 bases and 0 bases respectively. Via the germline V gene (reference sequence), CDR1 is DFQATT and CDR2 SNEGSKA. The CDR3 sequence holds 16 residues, the cysteine and phenylalanine included. CDR3 DNA is the only sequence kept; it has 48 bases, read in frame from the first base. The time point label here, explained by the study, means: newly diagnosed GD, antithyroid drugs for less than 3 months. For both TCR sequencing and RNA sequencing, RNA was extracted from PBMCs using TRIzol. The diagnosis of Graves' disease followed American Thyroid Association guidelines. Patients for the study were recruited at an endocrinology department in Xi'an, China. From each patient, around 9 milliliters of peripheral blood was collected into an EDTA anticoagulant tube. PBMCs were isolated by Ficoll Paque Plus density gradient separation without further T cell sorting. An Agilent 2100 Bioanalyzer and agarose gel were used to assess RNA quality, and a NanoDrop 2000 was used to measure RNA concentration.

Here is what the overall study found, with its caveats: Preferential use of TRBV28, TRBJ1-2 and TRBJ2-5 was observed in persistent disease, whereas TRBV20-1 and TRBJ2-1 were favored in newly diagnosed disease. The authors acknowledged the small sample size as a limitation that may reduce accuracy. More public clonotypes were shared among persistent patients (under 3,000) than among newly diagnosed patients (under 1,000). Sequencing and analysis were restricted to the TCR beta chain. Lower TCR Shannon entropy and fewer highly expanded clones were observed in persistent Graves' disease patients than in newly diagnosed patients, which suggested clonal expansion. Peripheral blood alone was examined, since thyroid tissue, which constituted the primary lesion, could not be accessed.

Library preparation was by multiplex PCR. For sequencing, an Illumina HiSeq 4000 was employed. TCR beta libraries were built with iRepertoire HTBI primers and Arm-PCR amplification of CDR3 regions. Before sequencing, the PCR products went through gel purification. On the authors' methods: Gene usage analysis of CDR3 amino acid clonotypes relied on the 60 to 65 TRBV and 14 TRBJ segments identified across samples. COPE and FqMerger were used to merge filtered high-quality paired reads into contigs. BLAST was used to align contigs to IMGT TRBV, TRBD and TRBJ reference genes, and CDR3 was defined according to IMGT. Clonotypes above 0.1% frequency were classified as highly expanded clones. Repertoire diversity was measured by Shannon entropy, and V-J evenness by the Gini coefficient. Public clonotypes were defined as clonotypes shared by more than one individual. TCRdb took the public reads, trimmed them with fastp at Q25, ran MiXCR for clone calling and kept in-frame beta chains. One record per CDR3 amino acid sequence lists the most common genes and DNA. The V and J calls follow TCRdb's processing rather than the paper's. Present in this sample are around 470,000 distinct CDR3 sequences, roughly 15% of which were seen just once. Under 20% of the sample belongs to the ten largest clones.

The data were also submitted as part of a second study, on T cells in Graves' hyperthyroidism and ophthalmopathy. As the second publication notes: Graves' hyperthyroidism was defined as stable when no progression to ophthalmopathy occurred over 18 months of follow-up. Hyperthyroidism patients were newly diagnosed, with disease duration under 2 months, and aged 18 to 65 years. The study excluded patients with uncontrolled infections, other autoimmune diseases, pregnancy or lactation. Diagnoses were based on clinical symptoms, serum thyroxine and TRAb, thyroid ultrasound and orbital computed tomography. For the first round of RT-PCR on the TCR CDR3, the HTBI primer set was used together with the Qiagen OneStep RT-PCR kit. Most expanded thyroid clonotypes (frequency above 0.001) were also detected in blood, suggesting blood repertoires may reflect thyroid immune responses. In cross-validation, a model built on a 13 V-J signature told ophthalmopathy apart from stable hyperthyroidism with just under 90% sensitivity and approximately 81% specificity, and in testing the same model reached 80%/75%. In validation, the model predicted progression to ophthalmopathy with 55% to 71% sensitivity and around 72% specificity, a median of around six months before onset. TCR V-J signatures able to tell the groups apart were searched for in a discovery cohort of more than 90 patients, of whom approximately 40 had Graves' ophthalmopathy and around 56 had stable Graves' hyperthyroidism. Prospective prediction of ophthalmopathy was tested in an independent validation cohort of fewer than 20 hyperthyroidism patients and 15 to 17 patients who later progressed to ophthalmopathy. For training and testing, the 80 to 100 patients in the discovery cohort were randomly divided in a 7:3 ratio. The study also compared thyroid tissue and blood T-cell repertoires from a handful of Graves' hyperthyroidism patients. Following sampling, methimazole starting at 30 mg daily was given to hyperthyroidism patients, and high-dose intravenous methylprednisolone was given to ophthalmopathy patients. A second multiplex PCR round built the libraries, followed by size selection and purification. Sequencing of the libraries was done on an Illumina HiSeq2000 using paired-end 100 bp reads. SOAPnuke was used to process the raw data, with reads discarded if the reads contained adapters or uncalled bases, had a mean Phred below 15, or lacked an exact constant-primer or identifier match. COPE v1.2.5 was used to merge high-quality paired reads, and clonotypes were defined as unique nucleotide sequences. Clonotypes were aligned to IMGT TRBV, TRBD and TRBJ reference segments using MiTCR v1.1. The analysis was restricted to V-J combinations with a frequency above 0.0001, which together covered over 99% of the repertoires. The TCS score was defined as the ratio of F50 (clonal expansion) to E x V (chaos), calculated using BLOSUM62-based TCRdist between CDR3 peptides within each V-J. Welch's t-statistics and random forest reduced around 550 V-J features to roughly 13, which were used in a naive Bayes classifier (R e1071). No statistical method was used to fix the sample size in advance, and group allocation was not hidden from the investigators. TCR Vbeta CDR3 sequencing of 120 to 150 peripheral blood samples (more than 40 ophthalmopathy, under 80 hyperthyroidism and roughly 17 progressor patients) is reported in the paper.

The material sequenced was peripheral blood mononuclear cells (PBMCs), taken at new diagnosis, from a patient treated with antithyroid drugs. The chain couples TRBV20-1 to TRBJ2-3; the D segment cannot be called with confidence. This receptor was identified in a woman between 45 and 60 years old with Graves disease. Donor details come from another sample of the same person, matched by shared clones. The nucleotide sequence is TGCAGTGCTAGCGGTTCCCAACCCACTAGCACAGATACGCAGTATTTT. This yields the protein CSASGSQPTSTDTQYF.